This paragraph reports one TCR beta chain. Its antigen is unidentified. Other DNA sequences from this sample encode an identical CDR3 as well. The data originate from a study of radiotherapy plus CTLA-4 blockade in lung cancer. Whole-study results and caveats: Early blood T cell clone dynamics reportedly forecast response best, with interferon-beta. Radiotherapy was combined with ipilimumab, and tumor-derived TCR clones then expanded in blood.

Only in-frame clones appear in the TCRdb table, and some are missing; sequencing was by immunoSEQ multiplex PCR. Of 130,000 or so clones listed, about 87% are singletons. The junction had 6 bases not matched to a gene; V was cut back by 6 bases and J by 7 bases. CDR3 length: 14 amino acids. Germline loops: CDR1 LNHDA, CDR2 SQIVND (reference sequence). The input for sequencing was peripheral blood, taken from a patient treated with radiotherapy plus ipilimumab. The TCR originated in a human donor with non-small cell lung cancer that progressed on radiotherapy plus ipilimumab. This chain links TRBV19 with TRBJ2-1; the match to TRBD1 covers 10 bases. Here the CDR3 DNA reads TGTGCCAGTAGCCGGGACAGGGGCCGGAATGAGCAGTTCTTC. This sequence encodes CASSRDRGRNEQFF.